One sample yielded the 9 T cell receptor beta chains listed below, sequenced in a study of T cells in Graves' hyperthyroidism and ophthalmopathy. The source material, RNA transcripts, was used to amplify TCR beta CDR3 regions. A first-round RT-PCR of the TCR CDR3 used the HTBI primer set. MiXCR was run by TCRdb on the multiplex PCR reads, yielding one entry per CDR3 protein. The sample carries approximately 600,000 distinct CDR3 sequences, approximately 15% recorded once. The sequencing input was blood. The receptors derive from a woman aged 35 to 49 with Graves' ophthalmopathy.

This clonotype was counted ten times or more. The rearrangement uses TRBV7-2 and TRBJ2-7, with 7 bases identical to TRBD2. Losses at the gene ends were 3 bases for V and 4 bases for J; bases not matched to a gene: 6. Germline V gives CDR1 SGHTA, CDR2 FQGNSA. The CDR3 loop spans 14 amino acids. The CDR3 region is CASSFHQRDYEQYF. DNA for the CDR3: TGTGCCAGCAGCTTTCACCAGCGGGATTACGAGCAGTACTTC.

This clonotype was counted many times. The chain joins TRBV28 to TRBJ2-2; D is perhaps TRBD2 (6 bases). V shed 6 bases and J shed 1 base, with 18 bases lying between them. The CDR3 has 17 residues. Germline assignment: CDR1 MDHEN and CDR2 SYDVKM. The CDR3 region has the DNA TGTGCCAGCAGCCTCCCGGGTAGTAGCGGGAACACCGGGGAGCTGTTTTTT. Amino acid sequence: CASSLPGSSGNTGELFF.

This clonotype was seen repeatedly, ten times or more. The chain links TRBV30 to TRBJ1-5; D may be TRBD1 (6 bases). V was shortened by 2 bases and J by 7 bases, with 9 bases between the two germline ends. Germline assignment: CDR1 GTSNPN and CDR2 SVGIG (reference sequence). The CDR3 runs 12 residues. This CDR3 is CAWSRGGQPQHF. CDR3 DNA sequence: TGTGCCTGGAGTAGGGGGGGCCAGCCCCAGCATTTT.

This clonotype was picked up many times. CDR3 sequence (DNA): TGTGCCAGCAGCGCCGGGGGGGACACTGAAGCTTTCTTT. Protein sequence: CASSAGGDTEAFF. This rearrangement joins TRBV28 to TRBJ1-1; a possible D gene is TRBD1 (5 bases). V was cut by 6 bases and J by 3 bases, with 11 bases left in between. The germline V gene has CDR1 MDHEN and CDR2 SYDVKM. The CDR3 runs 13 residues.

The table lists this clonotype with many counts. The chain has TRBV2 and TRBJ1-6, with D hard to call. CDR1 SNHLY and CDR2 FYNNEI come from the germline V gene. V gave up 0 bases and J gave up 6 bases, with 0 bases separating them. The CDR3 totals 12 residues. The CDR3 sequence: CASSEANSPLHF. For the CDR3, the DNA is TGTGCCAGCAGTGAAGCTAATTCACCCCTCCACTTT.

This clonotype occurred many times. J is TRBJ1-2 and V is TRBV9, with 7 bases fitting TRBD1. This CDR3 comprises 17 residues. CDR1 is SGDLS and CDR2 is YYNGEE in the germline V gene. Germline trimming cut 2 bases from V and 8 bases from J; bases unmatched to any gene: 18. In nucleotides, the CDR3 is TGTGCCAGCAGCGTCGCCTCGACAGGGCGGGTAGGACAGGGCTACACCTTC. Protein: CASSVASTGRVGQGYTF.

In its sample, this clonotype was seen many times. The chain has TRBV28 and TRBJ1-3; 7 bases align to TRBD1. CDR1 MDHEN and CDR2 SYDVKM come from the germline V gene. Losses at the gene ends were 5 bases for V and 0 bases for J; bases not matched to a gene: 4. There are 15 residues in the CDR3. CDR3 coding DNA: TGTGCCAGCAGTCTCACAGGGGCCTCTGGAAACACCATATATTTT. This sequence encodes CASSLTGASGNTIYF.

This clonotype was seen many times. J is TRBJ2-7 and V is TRBV12-3 or TRBV12-4, with D perhaps matching TRBD1 (6 bases). This CDR3 contains 14 residues. V was clipped by 5 bases and J by 6 bases, with 17 bases between them. CDR3 residues: CASSMTGDGGEQYF. The DNA for the CDR3 is TGTGCCAGCAGTATGACAGGCGACGGAGGCGAGCAGTACTTC.

This clonotype was detected many times. The CDR3 coding sequence is TGTGCCAGCAGTATGTGGGGGGCCGGGGAGCTGTTTTTT. Translating it yields CASSMWGAGELFF. The V and J genes are TRBV6-1 and TRBJ2-2; perhaps TRBD2 as D (6 bases). From germline, CDR1 is MNHNS and CDR2 SASEGT. The V and J ends lost 5 bases and 6 bases respectively, with 10 bases between them. The CDR3 length is 13 residues.